Each of the 27 T cell receptor beta chains below was sequenced from the same sample in a study of blood T cell repertoires in COVID-19. The method was immunoSEQ multiplex PCR; TCRdb's version includes in-frame clones alone and lacks a portion of them. There are more than 150,000 clones in the sample; roughly 80% occur only once, and roughly 7% lies in the top ten. The sample consisted of peripheral blood. These receptors all stem from a human donor in a cohort sampled during active COVID-19.

This chain joins TRBV6-2 or TRBV6-3 and TRBJ2-3; TRBD2 matches at 8 bases. The CDR3 covers 16 residues. Trimming at V came to 6 bases and at J to 4 bases, leaving 12 bases not matched to a gene. The V gene's germline CDR1 is MNHEY and CDR2 SVGEGT. DNA for the CDR3: TGTGCCAGCAGCCAGGCCTTCGGACTAGCCTCAGATACGCAGTATTTT. It yields the protein CASSQAFGLASDTQYF.

V usage is TRBV6-5 and J usage is TRBJ2-5; TRBD2 might be the D (6 bases). The CDR3 is made up of 15 amino acids. Germline V lookup: CDR1 MNHEY, CDR2 SVGAGI. V lost 7 bases, J lost 3 bases, and 18 bases lay in between. This CDR3 is CASTSLGGKEETQYF. The CDR3 bases are TGTGCCAGCACCTCTCTCGGGGGTAAGGAAGAGACCCAGTACTTC.

This chain uses TRBV24-1 with TRBJ2-3, with TRBD1 matching 7 bases. CDR3 length equals 14 residues. CDR1 and CDR2 from the germline V gene are KGHDR and SFDVKD. Unmatched junction bases numbered 7, after V lost 7 bases and J lost 4 bases. CDR3 sequence: CATSQGEVADTQYF. The CDR3 DNA reads TGTGCCACCAGCCAGGGGGAAGTGGCAGATACGCAGTATTTT.

This rearrangement joins TRBV13 to TRBJ1-4; the D gene is possibly TRBD1 (6 bases). The CDR3 runs 14 residues. Germline CDR1 reads PRHDT; CDR2 reads FYEKMQ (reference sequence). The V end was cut by 4 bases, the J end by 6 bases, with 12 bases between. This chain's CDR3 is CASSSGANDEKLFF. The CDR3 DNA sequence: TGTGCCAGCAGCTCAGGGGCCAATGATGAAAAACTGTTTTTT.

This clone appeared a single time. CDR3 nucleotides: TGTGCCAGCTCTACTAGCTTCAATGAGCAGTTCTTC. It yields the protein CASSTSFNEQFF. The gene calls are TRBV12-3 or TRBV12-4 and TRBJ2-1; D is perhaps TRBD2 (6 bases). V lost 8 bases to trimming and J lost 6 bases, with 11 bases between them. The CDR3 extends over 12 amino acids.

V gene TRBV2 combines with J gene TRBJ1-4; weak D call: TRBD1 (5 bases). The CDR3 is 16 amino acids. V was clipped by 1 base and J by 5 bases, with 14 bases between them. The germline gives CDR1 SNHLY, CDR2 FYNNEI. The CDR3 sequence is CASSEGVGGMNEKLFF. The CDR3 coding sequence is TGTGCCAGCAGTGAAGGGGTCGGGGGGATGAATGAAAAACTGTTTTTT.

This clone was recorded only once. The V and J genes are TRBV11-2 and TRBJ2-7, with a possible D match to TRBD2 (5 bases). This CDR3 has 14 amino acids. The V end lost 5 bases, the J end lost 4 bases, and 15 bases lay between the germline ends. In germline, CDR1 is SGHAT, CDR2 FQNNGV. The CDR3 loop is CASSPRLTEYEQYF. The CDR3 region has the DNA TGTGCCAGCAGCCCCAGACTAACCGAGTACGAGCAGTACTTC. Using reference TRBV11-2 and TRBJ2-7 for the parts outside the CDR3, the full variable domain is EAGVAQSPRYKIIEKRQSVAFWCNPISGHATLYWYQQILGQGPKLLIQFQNNGVVDDSQLPKDRFSAERLKGVDSTLKIQPAKLEDSAVYLCASSPRLTEYEQYFGPGTRLTVT.

This chain uses TRBV3-1 (or the pseudogene TRBV3-2) with TRBJ2-2; the match to TRBD2 covers 8 bases. The germline gives CDR1 LGHDT, CDR2 YNNKEL (reference sequence). The CDR3 has 16 residues. V shed 4 bases and J 2 bases; nucleotides not matched to a gene: 6. The CDR3 region has the DNA TGTGCCAGCAGCCTGTCGGGGGGGGCCAACACCGGGGAGCTGTTTTTT. Translating gives CASSLSGGANTGELFF.

The rearrangement joins TRBV19 to TRBJ2-7, with 10 nucleotides matching TRBD1. This CDR3 comprises 14 residues. J lost 4 bases, V lost 5 bases, and 5 bases had no gene match. Germline V gene lookup returns CDR1 LNHDA and CDR2 SQIVND (reference sequence). In DNA, the CDR3 is TGTGCCAGTAGTGAGACAGGGGGCCCGTACGAGCAGTACTTC. Translation: CASSETGGPYEQYF. Full variable domain (remainder filled in from reference TRBV19 and TRBJ2-7): DGGITQSPKYLFRKEGQNVTLSCEQNLNHDAMYWYRQDPGQGLRLIYYSQIVNDFQKGDIAEGYSVSREKKESFPLTVTSAQKNPTAFYLCASSETGGPYEQYFGPGTRLTVT.

The chain uses TRBV19 and TRBJ2-1; D is ambiguous. V was cut by 8 bases and J by 0 bases, with 8 bases left in between. This CDR3 region has 13 residues. The V gene's germline CDR1 is LNHDA and CDR2 SQIVND (reference sequence). This CDR3 reads CASGWSSYNEQFF. CDR3 in DNA: TGTGCCAGTGGGTGGAGCTCCTACAATGAGCAGTTCTTC.

The rearrangement links TRBV4-1 to TRBJ2-5; the match to TRBD2 covers 10 bases. Per the germline V gene, CDR1 is MGHRA and CDR2 is YSYEKL. The CDR3 has 16 residues. V dropped 2 bases and J dropped 3; count of bases not matched to a gene: 6. CDR3 DNA: TGCGCCAGCAGCCAAATGCAACTAGCGGGGAAAGAGACCCAGTACTTC. Translating gives CASSQMQLAGKETQYF.

This chain links TRBV19 with TRBJ1-1; D is perhaps TRBD1 (6 bases). Trimming left V 3 bases short and J 5 bases short, with 10 bases between. From germline, CDR1 is LNHDA and CDR2 SQIVND (reference sequence). This CDR3 comprises 13 residues. The CDR3 nucleotides read TGTGCCAGTAGTATGCTCAGGGGTACTGAAGCTTTCTTT. Residues: CASSMLRGTEAFF.

The chain is built from TRBV5-1 and TRBJ2-1; 7 nucleotides line up with TRBD2. This CDR3 comprises 14 residues. Germline V gene data show CDR1 as SGHRS and CDR2 as YFSETQ. V was pared by 0 bases and J by 5 bases, with 2 bases of the junction left unmatched. CDR3 coding DNA: TGCGCCAGCAGCTTGGAGCGGGGTCACAATGAGCAGTTCTTC. The encoded protein is CASSLERGHNEQFF.

The chain uses TRBV19 and TRBJ1-1, with 8 bases matching TRBD1. Germline trimming cut 8 bases from V and 11 bases from J; bases unmatched to any gene: 10. The V gene's germline CDR1 is LNHDA and CDR2 SQIVND (reference sequence). The CDR3 loop spans 12 amino acids. CDR3 amino acids: CASHQRTGQAFF. The CDR3 bases are TGTGCCAGTCATCAACGGACAGGGCAGGCTTTCTTT.

This clone was found once. J is TRBJ2-7 and V is TRBV28, with D possibly TRBD1 on 6 matching bases. Germline CDR1 reads MDHEN; CDR2 reads SYDVKM. Between the trimmed V and J ends, which lost 7 bases and 0 bases, there was a span of 13 bases. The CDR3 spans 14 residues. The CDR3 region is CASTLDSSSYEQYF. The CDR3 DNA reads as TGTGCCAGCACCCTGGACAGCAGCTCCTACGAGCAGTACTTC.

This chain links TRBV11-2 with TRBJ2-2, with TRBD1 matching 9 bases. The CDR3 runs 17 residues. The V gene's germline CDR1 is SGHAT and CDR2 FQNNGV. V lost 1 base, J lost 1 base, and 4 bases stayed unmatched. CDR3 in DNA: TGTGCCAGCAGCTTAGGCAGGGACAGGGTGAACACCGGGGAGCTGTTTTTT. It codes for CASSLGRDRVNTGELFF.

The gene calls are TRBV3-1 (or the pseudogene TRBV3-2) and TRBJ1-3, with D unresolved. The germline CDR1 and CDR2 sequences are LGHDT and YNNKEL (reference sequence). V gave up 6 bases and J gave up 0 bases, with 15 bases separating them. This CDR3 comprises 16 residues. The CDR3 DNA is TGTGCCAGCAGGCACTCAACCTCCGGCTCTGGAAACACCATATATTTT. As protein: CASRHSTSGSGNTIYF.

The chain combines TRBV7-2 with TRBJ2-3, with 7 bases matching TRBD1. This CDR3 spans 15 amino acids. Germline V gene data show CDR1 as SGHTA and CDR2 as FQGNSA. V was clipped by 5 bases and J by 2 bases; unmatched bases: 7. In nucleotides, the CDR3 is TGTGCCAGCAGCCCGGGGACAGTATTCACAGATACGCAGTATTTT. This sequence encodes CASSPGTVFTDTQYF.

The CDR3 loop reads CASSIDSPYGYTF. The CDR3 region has the DNA TGTGCCAGCAGTATAGACAGCCCCTATGGCTACACCTTC. V gene TRBV2 combines with J gene TRBJ1-2, with a possible D match to TRBD1 (5 bases). The CDR3 length is 13 residues. Germline V gene sequence: CDR1 SNHLY, CDR2 FYNNEI. Trimming removed 5 bases at V and 4 bases at J, with 11 bases between.

The chain is built from TRBV9 and TRBJ1-3, with 8 bases lining up with TRBD1. Germline lookup yields CDR1 SGDLS and CDR2 YYNGEE. Trimming cost V 3 bases and J 0 bases; bases outside gene matches: 5. The CDR3 is 16 residues long. The CDR3 protein is CASSARDRLSGNTIYF. The CDR3 nucleotides read TGTGCCAGCAGCGCCCGGGACAGGCTCTCTGGAAACACCATATATTTT. Full variable domain (outside the CDR3, taken from reference TRBV9 and TRBJ1-3): DSGVTQTPKHLITATGQRVTLRCSPRSGDLSVYWYQQSLDQGLQFLIQYYNGEERAKGNILERFSAQQFPDLHSELNLSSLELGDSALYFCASSARDRLSGNTIYFGEGSWLTVV.

The CDR3 spells CASSLVPGEQETQYF. Written as DNA, the CDR3 is TGTGCCAGCAGCTTAGTCCCGGGGGAACAAGAGACCCAGTACTTC. The J gene is TRBJ2-5, the V gene TRBV7-9; the D gene is possibly TRBD2 (6 bases). Trimming removed 1 base from V and 2 bases from J, with 11 bases in between. Germline loops: CDR1 SEHNR, CDR2 FQNEAQ (reference sequence). This CDR3 is 15 amino acids long.

This chain connects TRBV19 to TRBJ2-5, with 8 bases identical to TRBD1. V lost 8 bases, J lost 5 bases, and 7 bases stayed unmatched. CDR1 and CDR2 (germline): LNHDA, SQIVND (reference sequence). The CDR3 consists of 13 residues. CDR3 nucleotides: TGTGCCAGTGGGGACAGGCTGGGGGAGACCCAGTACTTC. Translating it yields CASGDRLGETQYF.

The J gene is TRBJ2-7, the V gene TRBV4-1; D uncertain. The CDR3 covers 14 residues. The V gene's germline CDR1 is MGHRA and CDR2 YSYEKL. Trimming removed 0 bases from V and 2 bases from J, with 8 bases in between. The CDR3 loop reads CASSQDPGPYEQYF. The CDR3 nucleotides are TGCGCCAGCAGCCAAGACCCGGGTCCCTACGAGCAGTACTTC.

This clone came up once. The V call is TRBV5-8, the J call TRBJ1-5, with 9 bases lining up with TRBD1. With 7 bases clipped from V and 3 bases from J, the junction kept 8 bases outside the gene matches. The germline CDR1 and CDR2 sequences are SGHTS and YDEGEE. CDR3 length: 15 amino acids. The CDR3: CASRWDREVNQPQHF. CDR3 nucleotides: TGTGCCAGCCGCTGGGACAGGGAGGTCAATCAGCCCCAGCATTTT.

This clone was seen only once. This chain joins TRBV10-3 and TRBJ1-3, with 9 bases identical to TRBD1. Trimming removed 6 bases from V and 1 base from J; junction bases left unmatched: 4. CDR3 size: 15 residues. Germline loops: CDR1 ENHRY, CDR2 SYGVKD. This CDR3 reads CAISRDRGSGNTIYF. The DNA for the CDR3 is TGTGCCATCAGCCGTGACAGGGGGTCTGGAAACACCATATATTTT.

This clone has only a few counts. The same CDR3 arises from other DNA sequences in this sample as well. The chain uses TRBV6-5 and TRBJ1-6; 9 bases map to TRBD1. The V gene's germline CDR1 is MNHEY and CDR2 SVGAGI. This CDR3 region has 13 residues. V lost 6 bases to trimming and J lost 8 bases; unmatched junction nucleotides: 2. The CDR3: CASSRDRDSPLHF. The CDR3 nucleotides are TGTGCCAGCAGCCGGGACAGGGATTCACCCCTCCACTTT.

The rearrangement links TRBV24-1 to TRBJ1-4, with D possibly matching TRBD1 (5 bases). Per the germline V gene, CDR1 is KGHDR and CDR2 is SFDVKD. The CDR3 is made up of 13 amino acids. V was trimmed by 7 bases and J by 8 bases, leaving 13 bases between them. CDR3 loop: CATREPAGEKLFF. CDR3 coding DNA: TGTGCCACCAGGGAACCCGCAGGGGAAAAACTGTTTTTT.